The clone carrying this TCR beta chain has more than one count but fewer than ten. Germline CDR1 and CDR2: MGHRA and YSYEKL. There are 16 residues in the CDR3. The germline V and J ends were trimmed by 0 bases and 4 bases, with 15 bases remaining between them. Donors each provided about 10 milliliters of peripheral blood. Per-sample PBMC isolation yielded at least 6 million cells. The source of the sample is a study of blood T cells in healthy people across ages. Combining a sample-barcoded 5' primer with a J-beta primer mix, a second PCR ran for roughly 6 to 12 cycles. TCRdb fed the 5' RACE reads into MiXCR, producing one record per CDR3 protein. The profile shows over 1,300,000 distinct CDR3 sequences, 55% to 75% of them singletons.

The sample was blood. This chain uses TRBV4-1 with TRBJ1-2; D gene uncertain. The receptor was isolated from a man between 18 and 29 years old in good health. CDR3 region: CASSQEPGWILYGYTF. The CDR3 coding sequence is TGCGCCAGCAGCCAAGAGCCGGGCTGGATTCTCTATGGCTACACCTTC.